This TCR beta chain is drawn from a study of regulatory T cells in long-lasting Graves disease. Study overall: Prior antithyroid drug treatment in newly diagnosed Graves' patients lasted under 3 months.

Study-level points and caveats: Preferential use of TRBV28, TRBJ1-2 and TRBJ2-5 was seen in persistent disease.

CDR3 length: 15 residues. V was trimmed by 5 bases and J by 0 bases, leaving 14 bases between them. The V gene's germline CDR1 is DFQATT and CDR2 SNEGSKA (reference sequence). iRepertoire HTBI primers and Arm-PCR of CDR3 regions built TCR beta libraries. TCRdb passed the multiplex PCR reads through MiXCR, listing each CDR3 protein once. The profile shows under 300,000 distinct CDR3 sequences, roughly 18% of them singletons. This clonotype was detected many times. Its antigen is as yet unknown. Time point in this sample: newly diagnosed GD, antithyroid drugs for less than 3 months. Preparation of the TCR library used RNA extracted from PBMCs. The peripheral blood volume drawn was around 10 milliliters, and it was collected into EDTA tubes. The same sample was also used in a study of T cells in Graves' hyperthyroidism and ophthalmopathy. In that study: TCR CDR3 regions were first amplified by RT-PCR with HTBI primers.

The receptor comes from a woman between 25 and 40 years old with Graves disease. This chain links TRBV20-1 with TRBJ1-5; D perhaps matches TRBD1 (5 bases). This material consisted of peripheral blood mononuclear cells (PBMCs), taken at new diagnosis, from a patient treated with antithyroid drugs. The CDR3 spells CSASRQGYSNQPQHF. CDR3 nucleotide sequence: TGCAGTGCTTCCCGCCAGGGATATAGCAATCAGCCCCAGCATTTT.